The present T cell receptor (beta chain) was sequenced within a study of somatic mutations in cytotoxic T cells in rheumatoid arthritis. Overall study findings and caveats: Among approximately 60 patients, roughly 8 showed a largest CD8+ clone that surpassed 20% of CD8+ cells. CD8+ clonality increased with age in rheumatoid arthritis patients but not in healthy controls.

This clone turned up a few times. Its cognate antigen is unknown. Libraries were prepared by immunoSEQ multiplex PCR; TCRdb keeps only in-frame clonotypes and omits some of them. The table lists some 25,000 clones, 82% of them singletons. Each healthy control was a blood donor; the group had a median age of approximately 52 years (range roughly 21-75), and around 56% were female. The clonotype originates from a man aged 45-65 years in good health. Material for sequencing was CD8+ T cells sorted from blood.

The CDR3 region has the DNA TGTGCCAGCAGTGAGGCGACCACCCTGAATCAGCCCCAGCATTTT. This translates into CASSEATTLNQPQHF. The J gene is TRBJ1-5, the V gene TRBV2; D call uncertain. V was pared by 3 bases and J by 4 bases, with 13 bases between. In germline, CDR1 is SNHLY, CDR2 FYNNEI. This CDR3 has 15 residues.